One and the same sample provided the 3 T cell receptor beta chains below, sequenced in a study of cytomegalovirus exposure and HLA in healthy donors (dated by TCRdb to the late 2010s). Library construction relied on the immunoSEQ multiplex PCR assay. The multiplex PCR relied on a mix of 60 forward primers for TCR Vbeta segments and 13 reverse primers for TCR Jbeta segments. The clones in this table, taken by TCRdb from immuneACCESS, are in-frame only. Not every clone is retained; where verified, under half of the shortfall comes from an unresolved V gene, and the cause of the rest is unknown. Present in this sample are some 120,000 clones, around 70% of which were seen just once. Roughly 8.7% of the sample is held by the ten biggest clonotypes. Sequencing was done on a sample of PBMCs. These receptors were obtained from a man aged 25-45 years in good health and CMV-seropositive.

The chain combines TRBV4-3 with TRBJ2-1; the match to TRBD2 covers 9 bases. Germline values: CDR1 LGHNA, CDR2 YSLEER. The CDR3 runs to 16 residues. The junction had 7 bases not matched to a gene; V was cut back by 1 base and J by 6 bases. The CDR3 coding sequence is TGCGCCAGCAGCCAAGCCCTAGCGGGGACATCCAATGAGCAGTTCTTC. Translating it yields CASSQALAGTSNEQFF.

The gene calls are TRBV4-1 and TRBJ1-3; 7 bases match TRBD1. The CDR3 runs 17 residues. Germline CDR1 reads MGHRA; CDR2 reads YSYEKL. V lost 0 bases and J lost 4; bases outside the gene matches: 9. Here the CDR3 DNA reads TGCGCCAGCAGCCAAGAATTCCGGACCAGGGGGGGAAACACCATATATTTT. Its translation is CASSQEFRTRGGNTIYF.

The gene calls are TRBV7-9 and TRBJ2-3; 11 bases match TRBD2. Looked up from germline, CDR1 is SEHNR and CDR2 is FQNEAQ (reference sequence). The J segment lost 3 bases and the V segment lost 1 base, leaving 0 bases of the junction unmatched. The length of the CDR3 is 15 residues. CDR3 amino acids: CASSLGTSGTDTQYF. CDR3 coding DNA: TGTGCCAGCAGCTTAGGGACTAGCGGGACAGATACGCAGTATTTT.